These T cell receptor beta chains were read from a single sample in a study of T cell responses to AZD1222 COVID-19 vaccine. Some clones are missing from TCRdb's copy, which holds only in-frame ones; the method was immunoSEQ multiplex PCR. The table has about 110,000 clones, 82% seen once. The sample consisted of peripheral blood, taken on day 0 of AZD1222 vaccination. The receptor set was obtained from an adult in good health. Both conserved end residues are trimmed from each CDR3. Each record gives: CDR3 protein, J gene, V gene.

CDR3: ASSATTSGNTIY; J: TRBJ1-3; V: TRBV14
CDR3: ASSLPTGVSYEQY; J: TRBJ2-7; V: TRBV5-8
CDR3: AIMAGRDPASTDTQY; J: TRBJ2-3; V: TRBV10-3
CDR3: ASSQATGGTGELF; J: TRBJ2-2; V: TRBV4-3
CDR3: ASSSQVNYGYT; J: TRBJ1-2; V: TRBV5-6
CDR3: ASRVEPSSGNTIY; J: TRBJ1-3; V: TRBV5-1
CDR3: ASSQDPGRGRPQH; J: TRBJ1-5; V: TRBV4-1
CDR3: ASSDRGNDYGYT; J: TRBJ1-2; V: TRBV6-1
CDR3: ASSLVGTPTEAF; J: TRBJ1-1; V: TRBV11-2
CDR3: ATSRDWDRSRRSSYNEQF; J: TRBJ2-1; V: TRBV15
CDR3: ASSRSRGTTYYGYT; J: TRBJ1-2; V: TRBV19
CDR3: ASSNVVAGGSDTQY; J: TRBJ2-3; V: TRBV19
CDR3: ASSLLPIRASNTEAF; J: TRBJ1-1; V: TRBV27
CDR3: ATAADGAYNEQF; J: TRBJ2-1; V: TRBV24-1
CDR3: ASSVGGADYGYT; J: TRBJ1-2; V: TRBV5-1
CDR3: ASNDLNSPLH; J: TRBJ1-6; V: TRBV27
CDR3: ASSRRLGTLETQY; J: TRBJ2-5; V: TRBV6-5